These 2 T cell receptor beta chains came from one sample sequenced in a study of T cell clones after liver transplantation. Data came from immunoSEQ multiplex PCR; TCRdb stores just in-frame clones and leaves some out. This sample has roughly 17,000 clones; around 82% occur once, and the top ten carry around 32%. The source was CD8+ T cells from blood, collected roughly 50 months after liver transplant. The receptors here all came from a human patient who received a liver transplant. T cells may partly derive from the graft donor.

The CDR3 here is CASSGTNQETQYF. In nucleotides, the CDR3 is TGTGCCAGCAGCGGGACAAACCAAGAGACCCAGTACTTC. V and J are TRBV7-3 and TRBJ2-5; possibly TRBD1 for D (6 bases). The CDR3 is 13 amino acids. Germline assignment: CDR1 SGHTA and CDR2 FQGTGA. With 5 bases removed from V and 0 bases from J, the gap between germline ends came to 7 bases.

For this clone: The identical CDR3 is also encoded by other nucleotide sequences in the sample. The chain is built from TRBV4-3 and TRBJ2-1, with 13 bases aligning to TRBD2. This CDR3 has 18 residues. The J segment lost 8 bases and the V segment lost 0 bases, leaving 10 bases of the junction unmatched. Germline V gene sequence: CDR1 LGHNA, CDR2 YSLEER. The CDR3 is CASSQDIPTSGGSYEQFF. CDR3 nucleotide sequence: TGCGCCAGCAGCCAAGATATCCCGACTAGCGGGGGGTCCTATGAGCAGTTCTTC.